The rows below give T cell receptor beta chains drawn from one sample of a study of naive and memory T cell subsets. TCRdb ran MiXCR on the UMI-ligation and nested PCR reads and lists one entry per CDR3 protein. Of 19,000 or so distinct CDR3 sequences in the sample, 11% were seen once. The sample was central memory CD8+ T cells from blood. The receptor set was obtained from a human donor in good health. CDR3s include the opening cysteine and the closing phenylalanine or tryptophan.

j_gene,v_gene,CDR3aa
TRBJ2-4,TRBV12-3/TRBV12-4,CASSPGPNIQYF
TRBJ2-3,TRBV29-1,CSVEGGLAGSRTDTQYF
TRBJ2-7,TRBV28,CASTLRGVGSYEQYF
TRBJ2-3,TRBV7-8,CASRDTQGPSGSQYF
TRBJ2-1,TRBV7-9,CASRPSGGYNEQFF
TRBJ2-7,TRBV10-3,CATLKLAGDSYEQYF
TRBJ1-2,TRBV12-3/TRBV12-4,CASSLGLTGEPTPRGYTF
TRBJ2-7,TRBV6-1,CASRDRSTYEQYF
TRBJ2-7,TRBV7-9,CASSLDWDRTYEQYF
TRBJ2-7,TRBV20-1,CSARGHREYEQYF
TRBJ2-1,TRBV4-2,CASSQDMTSGNNEQFF
TRBJ2-3,TRBV15,CATSTRDREDTQYF
TRBJ2-1,TRBV6-5,CASSTGLAVYNEQFF
TRBJ1-6,TRBV5-5,CASSPSTVSSYNSPLHF
TRBJ2-7,TRBV5-6,CASSWRNSYEQYF
TRBJ2-2,TRBV28,CASSLIRDTGELFF
TRBJ1-2,TRBV18,CASSPTTLGGYGYTF
TRBJ2-7,TRBV7-6,CASSLGDYRYEQYF
TRBJ2-1,TRBV7-2,CASSFAGRGSYNEQFF
TRBJ1-1,TRBV19,CASSIFSLNTEAFF
TRBJ1-1,TRBV7-8,CASSPKPGQSNTEAFF
TRBJ2-2,TRBV6-2/TRBV6-3,CASSSGMNTGELFF
TRBJ2-3,TRBV27,CASSLSTQMTGGRDTQYF
TRBJ2-5,TRBV2,CASKRDGIEETQYF
TRBJ2-1,TRBV5-6,CASSLERWGHNEQFF
TRBJ2-7,TRBV7-8,CASSSDRDTTYEQYF
TRBJ1-2,TRBV6-2/TRBV6-3,CASSSQGARYGYTF
TRBJ2-6,TRBV4-1,CASSQLGTGVGANVLTF
TRBJ2-1,TRBV15,CATRLGSRDSIRAEQFF
TRBJ2-7,TRBV7-8,CASSSPSYEQYF
TRBJ1-2,TRBV27,CASSLGRHGGYTF
TRBJ1-2,TRBV27,CASSPNNRVNYGYTF
TRBJ1-1,TRBV20-1,CSAMGQRPEAFF
TRBJ2-7,TRBV19,CASSLRTSGRVKQYF
TRBJ2-7,TRBV7-6,CASSNSGRALHEQYF
TRBJ2-7,TRBV6-6,CASSYFTGGGYEQYF
TRBJ2-3,TRBV6-4,CASSETGTSGTDTQYF
TRBJ1-3,TRBV28,CASSLGPAGPSGNTIYF
TRBJ2-1,TRBV6-1,CASSESPPTYYKDNEQFF
TRBJ2-7,TRBV5-1,CASSFRAGAGEQYF
TRBJ1-3,TRBV15,CATSRARGRNSGNTIYF
TRBJ2-2,TRBV9,CASSVGGGRDGGELFF
TRBJ2-1,TRBV11-2,CASSLNLGEQFF
TRBJ2-5,TRBV2,CASSEGLAGWETQYF
TRBJ1-2,TRBV5-5,CASSLAAAYGYTF
TRBJ2-2,TRBV11-2,CASSLAPRYEDTGELFF
TRBJ1-5,TRBV10-1,CASSVKGQGAPGNQPQHF
TRBJ2-3,TRBV6-2/TRBV6-3,CASSTREGRDTQYF
TRBJ1-2,TRBV28,CASSLAGRNGYTF
TRBJ1-3,TRBV4-3,CASSQVGGQRVSGNTIYF